These 12 T cell receptor beta chains originate from one sample sequenced in a study of blood T cell repertoires in COVID-19. TCRdb keeps only in-frame clones here, not all; method: immunoSEQ multiplex PCR. The top ten clones hold roughly a tenth of a sample with some 400,000 clones, approximately 87% of them seen once. Sequenced: peripheral blood. The receptors here all came from a woman aged 30 to 39 with COVID-19, enrolled during active disease.

A few counts support this clone. This rearrangement joins TRBV5-6 to TRBJ2-3; weak D call: TRBD1 (5 bases). The V gene lost 4 bases and the J gene lost 2 bases, with 14 bases spanning the gap. Germline CDR1 SGHDT, CDR2 YYEEEE. The CDR3 contains 15 residues. CDR3 nucleotide sequence: TGTGCCAGCAGCCGACAGACTCCGAACACAGATACGCAGTATTTT. It translates to CASSRQTPNTDTQYF.

The chain combines TRBV6-5 with TRBJ2-7, with a tentative D call TRBD1 (6 bases). V dropped 6 bases and J dropped 3 bases, with 12 bases sitting between them. The CDR3 contains 13 residues. Germline lookup yields CDR1 MNHEY and CDR2 SVGAGI. The CDR3 spells CASSLGHRYEQYF. The CDR3 DNA reads TGTGCCAGCAGCCTGGGACACCGCTACGAGCAGTACTTC.

This clone was observed a few times. Within the sample, other DNA sequences also encode this same CDR3. The chain has TRBV6-5 and TRBJ2-2, with D tentatively TRBD2 (5 bases). Trimming removed 3 bases from V and 0 bases from J, with 8 bases in between. The CDR3 sequence is 15 residues long. Germline V gene data show CDR1 as MNHEY and CDR2 as SVGAGI. CDR3 loop: CASSYGRANTGELFF. Written as DNA, the CDR3 is TGTGCCAGCAGTTATGGGCGGGCGAACACCGGGGAGCTGTTTTTT.

This chain connects TRBV5-1 to TRBJ2-7, with D possibly matching TRBD2 (6 bases). The V and J ends lost 6 bases and 2 bases respectively, with 12 bases between them. Germline loops: CDR1 SGHRS, CDR2 YFSETQ. This CDR3 spans 13 amino acids. The CDR3 protein is CASMSSGAYEQYF. The CDR3 nucleotides read TGCGCCAGCATGAGCTCGGGGGCCTACGAGCAGTACTTC.

The chain is built from TRBV30 and TRBJ2-3; perhaps TRBD2 as D (6 bases). The CDR3 sequence is 13 residues long. CDR1 and CDR2 from the germline V gene are GTSNPN and SVGIG (reference sequence). Between the trimmed V and J ends, which lost 4 bases and 4 bases, there was a span of 12 bases. The CDR3 reads CAWTLEGPDTQYF. CDR3 nucleotide sequence: TGTGCCTGGACTTTGGAGGGCCCAGATACGCAGTATTTT.

The chain employs TRBV28 and TRBJ2-1; 13 nucleotides line up with TRBD2. J lost 5 bases, V lost 7 bases, and 5 bases had no gene match. This CDR3 region has 15 residues. Looked up from germline, CDR1 is MDHEN and CDR2 is SYDVKM. Here the CDR3 DNA reads TGTGCCAGCAATTGGGGACTAGCGGGGAACAATGAGCAGTTCTTC. Translating it yields CASNWGLAGNNEQFF.

This clone has a handful of counts. The V gene is TRBV27, the J gene TRBJ1-2; TRBD1 might be the D (6 bases). V shed 3 bases and J shed 3 bases, with 11 bases lying between them. The CDR3 covers 14 residues. Germline CDR1 and CDR2: MNHEY and SMNVEV (reference sequence). The chain's CDR3 is CASSLFQGYYGYTF. The CDR3 nucleotides read TGTGCCAGCAGTTTGTTCCAGGGGTACTATGGCTACACCTTC.

The V and J genes are TRBV6-5 and TRBJ2-7; 7 bases align to TRBD2. CDR1 MNHEY and CDR2 SVGAGI come from the germline V gene. V shed 5 bases, J shed 2 bases, and the junction held 9 bases outside the gene matches. The CDR3 is made up of 15 amino acids. The CDR3: CASSPGFAGAYEQYF. CDR3 DNA: TGTGCCAGCAGTCCCGGATTTGCGGGGGCCTACGAGCAGTACTTC.

The chain employs TRBV6-5 and TRBJ2-7; 10 bases are a match to TRBD2. V was clipped by 5 bases and J by 6 bases; unmatched bases: 4. CDR3 length equals 13 residues. In germline, CDR1 is MNHEY, CDR2 SVGAGI. The CDR3 DNA reads TGTGCCAGCAGTCGTGGACTAGCGGCCGAGCAGTACTTC. Its protein product is CASSRGLAAEQYF.

The rearrangement joins TRBV5-1 to TRBJ2-5, with D possibly matching TRBD1 (6 bases). This CDR3 comprises 14 residues. Germline assignment: CDR1 SGHRS and CDR2 YFSETQ. Trimming shortened V by 0 bases and J by 3 bases, and 9 bases separated the two germline ends. Here the CDR3 reads CASSLVGDKETQYF. CDR3 sequence (DNA): TGCGCCAGCAGCTTGGTGGGGGACAAAGAGACCCAGTACTTC.

The rearrangement links TRBV5-1 to TRBJ2-7; 12 bases fit TRBD1. The CDR3 totals 13 residues. V was clipped by 10 bases and J by 5 bases; unmatched bases: 7. Germline assignment: CDR1 SGHRS and CDR2 YFSETQ. The CDR3 region is CACPGTGGHEQYF. CDR3 coding DNA: TGCGCCTGCCCCGGGACAGGGGGCCACGAGCAGTACTTC.

The chain has TRBV3-1 (or the pseudogene TRBV3-2) and TRBJ2-5; 8 nucleotides align to TRBD2. This CDR3 region has 14 residues. Germline CDR1 LGHDT, CDR2 YNNKEL (reference sequence). V shed 3 bases and J 3 bases; nucleotides not matched to a gene: 3. The CDR3 bases are TGTGCCAGCAGCCACCTACTAGCGGAAGAGACCCAGTACTTC. It translates to CASSHLLAEETQYF.